This TCR beta chain came from a study of blood T cell repertoires in COVID-19. The ends were cut back, 2 bases at V and 4 bases at J, with 17 bases in the middle. The germline V gene has CDR1 MGHRA and CDR2 YSYEKL. The CDR3 length is 16 residues. In the original processing: Estimation of nucleated cell counts was performed using reference gene primer amplification. The table came from immunoSEQ multiplex PCR; TCRdb's copy has only in-frame clones and leaves some out. V and J calls plus clone size are reproduced from that table; the DNA served to infer D and trimming. The data contain tens of thousands of clones, 83% of them singletons.

Sequences were obtained from peripheral blood. The chain recombines TRBV4-1 with TRBJ1-1, with a weak D call TRBD1 (5 bases). This receptor was taken from a human donor in a cohort sampled during active COVID-19. The CDR3 bases are TGCGCCAGCAGCCAAACCATTAACAGGAATCCCACTGAAGCTTTCTTT. It codes for CASSQTINRNPTEAFF.